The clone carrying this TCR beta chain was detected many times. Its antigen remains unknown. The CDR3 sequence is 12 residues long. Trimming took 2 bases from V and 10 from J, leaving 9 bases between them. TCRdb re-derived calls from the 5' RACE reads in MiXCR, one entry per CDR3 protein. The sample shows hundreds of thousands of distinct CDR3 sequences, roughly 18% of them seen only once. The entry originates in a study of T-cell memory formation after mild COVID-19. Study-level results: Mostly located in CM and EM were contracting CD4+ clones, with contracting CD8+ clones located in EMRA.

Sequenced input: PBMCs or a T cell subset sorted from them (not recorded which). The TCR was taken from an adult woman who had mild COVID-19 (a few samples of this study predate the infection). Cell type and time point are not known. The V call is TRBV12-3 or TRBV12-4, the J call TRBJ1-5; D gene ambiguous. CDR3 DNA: TGTGCCAGCAGTTTAATAGGGAGTCCCCAGCATTTT. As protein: CASSLIGSPQHF.